The 26 T cell receptor beta chains presented below share a single source sample, sequenced in a study of T cell responses to AZD1222 COVID-19 vaccine. The assay was immunoSEQ multiplex PCR, and TCRdb's table has in-frame clones only and misses some. The data show more than 85,000 clones, with approximately 91% seen just once and roughly 7% held by the top ten. The starting material was peripheral blood, obtained on day 0 of AZD1222 vaccination. The receptors stem from an adult in good health.

This chain connects TRBV27 to TRBJ2-5; the D gene is possibly TRBD2 (5 bases). The CDR3 totals 16 residues. V was trimmed by 4 bases and J by 5 bases, leaving 20 bases between them. Germline values: CDR1 MNHEY, CDR2 SMNVEV (reference sequence). CDR3 sequence reads: CASSSQLGKGPETQYF. CDR3 nucleotides: TGTGCCAGCAGTTCTCAACTAGGAAAGGGCCCCGAGACCCAGTACTTC.

The chain recombines TRBV12-3 or TRBV12-4 with TRBJ1-5, with 7 bases that match TRBD1. CDR3 length: 13 amino acids. J gave up 5 bases and V 10 bases, and 8 bases lay outside the gene matches. The CDR3 reads CATGRGPYQPQHF. The CDR3 DNA follows: TGTGCCACCGGGAGGGGGCCGTATCAGCCCCAGCATTTT.

The chain links TRBV7-3 to TRBJ1-4, with D possibly being TRBD1 (5 bases). From germline, CDR1 is SGHTA and CDR2 FQGTGA. The germline V and J ends were trimmed by 3 bases and 2 bases, with 10 bases remaining between them. The CDR3 sequence is 15 residues long. The CDR3 bases are TGTGCCAGCAGCTTCTCAGGGCTCACTAATGAAAAACTGTTTTTT. Residues: CASSFSGLTNEKLFF.

The V and J genes are TRBV19 and TRBJ1-1; D is unclear. Germline CDR1 is LNHDA and CDR2 is SQIVND (reference sequence). This CDR3 spans 13 amino acids. V lost 10 bases, J lost 0 bases, and 12 bases lay in between. The CDR3 region is CATLRPMNTEAFF. Here the CDR3 DNA reads TGTGCCACCCTAAGGCCCATGAACACTGAAGCTTTCTTT. The variable domain in full, with the rest retrieved from reference TRBV19 and TRBJ1-1, is DGGITQSPKYLFRKEGQNVTLSCEQNLNHDAMYWYRQDPGQGLRLIYYSQIVNDFQKGDIAEGYSVSREKKESFPLTVTSAQKNPTAFYLCATLRPMNTEAFFGQGTRLTVV.

The CDR3 bases are TGTGCCAGCTGGACAGGGATGGGCACTGAAGCTTTCTTT. Translated, it gives CASWTGMGTEAFF. This chain joins TRBV6-5 and TRBJ1-1, with 8 bases lining up with TRBD1. Trimming at V came to 8 bases and at J to 4 bases, leaving 6 bases not matched to a gene. Germline CDR1 and CDR2: MNHEY and SVGAGI. The CDR3 is 13 amino acids.

This clone has more than one count but fewer than ten. CDR3 sequence reads: CASSLENREDTEAFF. CDR3 sequence (DNA): TGCGCCAGCAGCCTCGAGAACAGGGAGGACACTGAAGCTTTCTTT. This chain joins TRBV5-1 and TRBJ1-1, with a possible D match to TRBD1 (6 bases). V lost 4 bases and J 3 bases, leaving 16 bases between the germline ends. This CDR3 has 15 residues. Looked up from germline, CDR1 is SGHRS and CDR2 is YFSETQ.

The chain employs TRBV15 and TRBJ1-1; tentatively, D is TRBD1 (5 bases). V was trimmed by 0 bases and J by 7 bases, leaving 15 bases between them. CDR1 and CDR2 from the germline V gene are LNHNV and YYDKDF (reference sequence). The CDR3 extends over 15 amino acids. The CDR3 DNA follows: TGTGCCACCAGCAGAGATTCGGGGGTTTGGGATGAAGCTTTCTTT. Translation: CATSRDSGVWDEAFF.

The V call is TRBV3-1 (or the pseudogene TRBV3-2), the J call TRBJ2-7; 8 bases align to TRBD2. Per the germline V gene, CDR1 is LGHDT and CDR2 is YNNKEL (reference sequence). The ends lost 3 bases at V and 7 bases at J; junction bases unmatched: 8. The CDR3 has 14 residues. For the CDR3, the DNA is TGTGCCAGCAGCCACCGAGCGGGAGTTAGAGAGCAGTACTTC. Translated, it gives CASSHRAGVREQYF.

The genes are TRBV13 and TRBJ2-1; D is possibly TRBD1 or TRBD2 (6 bases each). The ends were cut back, 1 base at V and 8 bases at J, with 9 bases in the middle. The germline gives CDR1 PRHDT, CDR2 FYEKMQ (reference sequence). This CDR3 comprises 13 residues. The DNA of the CDR3 is TGTGCCAGCAGCTTAGAACGGGGGCATGAGCAGTTCTTC. Its protein is CASSLERGHEQFF.

This chain links TRBV7-9 with TRBJ1-1; maybe TRBD1 (6 bases). The V end was cut by 4 bases, the J end by 6 bases, with 12 bases between. The CDR3 length is 13 residues. Germline V gives CDR1 SEHNR, CDR2 FQNEAQ (reference sequence). The CDR3 here is CASSSDRQAEAFF. The CDR3, as DNA: TGTGCCAGCAGCTCAGACAGACAGGCTGAAGCTTTCTTT.

This sequence joins TRBV29-1 and TRBJ1-5, with D hard to call. In germline, CDR1 is SQVTM, CDR2 ANQGSEA. The CDR3 covers 14 residues. With 5 bases removed from V and 6 bases from J, the gap between germline ends came to 17 bases. Here the CDR3 DNA reads TGCAGCGTTTACGACGGGAACTGGGGTCAGCCCCAGCATTTT. Translated: CSVYDGNWGQPQHF.

The rearrangement links TRBV4-2 to TRBJ2-5; 9 nucleotides align to TRBD2. V lost 3 bases to trimming and J lost 0 bases; unmatched junction nucleotides: 14. This CDR3 has 19 amino acids. Per the germline V gene, CDR1 is LGHNA and CDR2 is YNFKEQ. The CDR3 DNA sequence: TGTGCCAGCAGCCAGCGGGGGCGCGGGGGGGATCTGTACCAAGAGACCCAGTACTTC. Translation gives CASSQRGRGGDLYQETQYF.

The chain carries TRBV19 and TRBJ1-2; D uncertain. The CDR3 length is 13 residues. Per the germline V gene, CDR1 is LNHDA and CDR2 is SQIVND (reference sequence). Trimming removed 1 base at V and 8 bases at J, with 11 bases between. This CDR3 is CASSIGPGEGYTF. For the CDR3, the DNA is TGTGCCAGTAGTATAGGACCCGGGGAAGGCTACACCTTC. Based on the CDR3 plus reference TRBV19 and TRBJ1-2, the full variable domain is DGGITQSPKYLFRKEGQNVTLSCEQNLNHDAMYWYRQDPGQGLRLIYYSQIVNDFQKGDIAEGYSVSREKKESFPLTVTSAQKNPTAFYLCASSIGPGEGYTFGSGTRLTVV.

J is TRBJ2-1 and V is TRBV25-1; a possible D gene is TRBD1 (6 bases). The V end lost 5 bases, the J end lost 0 bases, and 14 bases lay between the germline ends. The germline V gene encodes CDR1 MGHDK and CDR2 SYGVNS. This CDR3 region has 16 residues. The CDR3 loop reads CASSLPDRPSYNEQFF. For the CDR3, the DNA is TGTGCCAGCAGTCTCCCGGACAGACCCTCCTACAATGAGCAGTTCTTC. Using reference TRBV25-1 and TRBJ2-1 for the parts outside the CDR3, the full variable domain is EADIYQTPRYLVIGTGKKITLECSQTMGHDKMYWYQQDPGMELHLIHYSYGVNSTEKGDLSSESTVSRIRTEHFPLTLESARPSHTSQYLCASSLPDRPSYNEQFFGPGTRLTVL.

The chain combines TRBV11-2 with TRBJ1-2, with TRBD1 matching 7 bases. The germline gives CDR1 SGHAT, CDR2 FQNNGV. The CDR3 has 15 amino acids. J was trimmed by 3 bases and V by 5 bases; bases with no gene match: 9. DNA for the CDR3: TGTGCCAGCAGCCGACCAGGACAGGTGGACTATGGCTACACCTTC. Translating it yields CASSRPGQVDYGYTF.

V and J are TRBV5-6 and TRBJ2-1; D may be TRBD2 (6 bases). CDR1 and CDR2 from the germline V gene are SGHDT and YYEEEE. The ends were cut back, 3 bases at V and 0 bases at J, with 10 bases in the middle. The CDR3 length is 15 residues. DNA of the CDR3: TGTGCCAGCAGCTATGGCGGGGCCTCCTACAATGAGCAGTTCTTC. As protein: CASSYGGASYNEQFF.

The CDR3 sequence is CARWANTEAFF. The DNA for the CDR3 is TGCGCCCGTTGGGCTAACACTGAAGCTTTCTTT. The chain carries TRBV20-1 and TRBJ1-1; D call uncertain. CDR3 length: 11 amino acids. From germline, CDR1 is DFQATT and CDR2 SNEGSKA (reference sequence).

The chain is built from TRBV3-1 (or the pseudogene TRBV3-2) and TRBJ1-2, with D perhaps TRBD1 (5 bases). V was shortened by 0 bases and J by 4 bases, with 15 bases between the two germline ends. Germline V gene data show CDR1 as LGHDT and CDR2 as YNNKEL (reference sequence). The CDR3 sequence is 16 residues long. The CDR3: CASSQDPSGTVYGYTF. The CDR3 bases are TGTGCCAGCAGCCAAGATCCTAGCGGGACGGTCTATGGCTACACCTTC.

The table lists this clone with a count of one. The gene calls are TRBV7-9 and TRBJ1-3; no reliable D call. The V end was cut by 5 bases, the J end by 0 bases, with 5 bases between. CDR1 SEHNR and CDR2 FQNEAQ come from the germline V gene (reference sequence). This CDR3 has 13 amino acids. The DNA for the CDR3 is TGTGCCAGCAGCCTCAACTCTGGAAACACCATATATTTT. This translates into CASSLNSGNTIYF.

The J gene is TRBJ1-2, the V gene TRBV5-5; 7 bases map to TRBD1. Germline values: CDR1 SGHKS, CDR2 YYEKEE (reference sequence). The CDR3 runs 14 residues. After removal of 3 bases from V and 3 bases from J, the junction contained 5 bases not matched to a gene. The CDR3 region has the DNA TGTGCCAGCAGCTGGGACAGTCCTTACTATGGCTACACCTTC. Encoded protein: CASSWDSPYYGYTF.

The chain recombines TRBV5-4 with TRBJ2-5; D may correspond to TRBD1 or TRBD2 (7 bases each). V was pared by 5 bases and J by 7 bases, with 15 bases between. The CDR3 covers 13 residues. CDR1 is SGHNT and CDR2 is YYREEE in the germline V gene (reference sequence). The CDR3 DNA follows: TGTGCCAGCAGTTACACAGGGGAGGGGACCCAGTACTTC. Protein product: CASSYTGEGTQYF. Based on the CDR3 plus reference TRBV5-4 and TRBJ2-5, the full variable domain is ETGVTQSPTHLIKTRGQQVTLRCSSQSGHNTVSWYQQALGQGPQFIFQYYREEENGRGNFPPRFSGLQFPNYSSELNVNALELDDSALYLCASSYTGEGTQYFGPGTRLLVL.

V usage is TRBV5-1 and J usage is TRBJ1-1; 7 bases are shared with TRBD1. This CDR3 contains 15 residues. In germline, CDR1 is SGHRS, CDR2 YFSETQ. V trimming: 0 bases; J trimming: 4 bases; junction bases outside the gene matches: 6. For the CDR3, the DNA is TGCGCCAGCAGCTTGGCAGGGGGAGGAAGCACTGAAGCTTTCTTT. Translation: CASSLAGGGSTEAFF.

The chain employs TRBV18 and TRBJ1-2, with D possibly being TRBD1 (6 bases). V gave up 6 bases and J gave up 4 bases, with 21 bases separating them. Germline values: CDR1 KGHSH, CDR2 LQKENI. The CDR3 is 16 amino acids. CDR3 sequence (DNA): TGTGCCAGCTCGCCCGCACAGAGGGGGGGGCCCTATGGCTACACCTTC. It translates to CASSPAQRGGPYGYTF. Drawing the rest from reference TRBV18 and TRBJ1-2, the complete variable domain is NAGVMQNPRHLVRRRGQEARLRCSPMKGHSHVYWYRQLPEEGLKFMVYLQKENIIDESGMPKERFSAEFPKEGPSILRIQQVVRGDSAAYFCASSPAQRGGPYGYTFGSGTRLTVV.

The V and J genes are TRBV7-2 and TRBJ2-7; TRBD2 agrees at 10 bases. The CDR3 loop spans 15 amino acids. The germline V gene has CDR1 SGHTA and CDR2 FQGNSA. V dropped 3 bases and J dropped 2; count of bases not matched to a gene: 4. In DNA form, the CDR3 reads TGTGCCAGCAGCTTCCGGACTAGCGGAGCCTACGAGCAGTACTTC. Translation gives CASSFRTSGAYEQYF. The variable domain in full, with the rest retrieved from reference TRBV7-2 and TRBJ2-7, is GAGVSQSPSNKVTEKGKDVELRCDPISGHTALYWYRQSLGQGLEFLIYFQGNSAPDKSGLPSDRFSAERTGGSVSTLTIQRTQQEDSAVYLCASSFRTSGAYEQYFGPGTRLTVT.

The chain carries TRBV18 and TRBJ1-2; D unresolved. The CDR3 spans 11 residues. Trimming stripped 4 bases from V and 5 bases from J, with 5 bases between. The V gene's germline CDR1 is KGHSH and CDR2 LQKENI. CDR3 coding DNA: TGTGCCAGCTCACTCAATTATGGCTACACCTTC. The encoded protein is CASSLNYGYTF.

This CDR3 reads CASSRDRGYEQYF. The DNA for the CDR3 is TGTGCCAGCAGCCGGGACAGGGGGTACGAGCAGTACTTC. V usage is TRBV11-2 and J usage is TRBJ2-7, with TRBD1 matching 11 bases. Looked up from germline, CDR1 is SGHAT and CDR2 is FQNNGV. V shed 5 bases and J 4 bases; nucleotides not matched to a gene: 1. CDR3 length equals 13 residues. Variable domain in full (rest from reference TRBV11-2 and TRBJ2-7): EAGVAQSPRYKIIEKRQSVAFWCNPISGHATLYWYQQILGQGPKLLIQFQNNGVVDDSQLPKDRFSAERLKGVDSTLKIQPAKLEDSAVYLCASSRDRGYEQYFGPGTRLTVT.